The rows below give T cell receptor beta chains drawn from one sample of a study of cytomegalovirus exposure and HLA in healthy donors. Libraries were prepared by immunoSEQ multiplex PCR; TCRdb keeps only in-frame clonotypes and omits some of them. In the table there are a few hundred thousand clones, 70% to 85% of which are singletons. Sequencing was carried out using PBMCs. The receptors come from an older woman in good health and CMV-seropositive. The CDR3 runs from the conserved cysteine through the conserved F or W. The D gene is left open where the match is weak. The size entry is marked missing in some rows and otherwise reads once, few, many or a size class.

abundance | d_gene | j_gene | v_gene | CDR3nt | CDR3aa
. | . | TRBJ1-6 | TRBV9 | TGTGCCAGCAGCGTAGCTTCGGTGTCCTATAATTCACCCCTCCACTTT | CASSVASVSYNSPLHF
few | TRBD1 | TRBJ1-1 | TRBV29-1 | TGCAGCGACGAACAGGGGGCGAGGACTGAAGCTTTCTTT | CSDEQGARTEAFF
. | TRBD1 | TRBJ1-1 | TRBV7-8 | TGTGCCAGCAGCTTAGTGGGACAGGGCAACACTGAAGCTTTCTTT | CASSLVGQGNTEAFF
. | TRBD1 | TRBJ1-1 | TRBV18 | TGTGCCAGCTCACCCCAGGACAGGGGAACTGAAGCTTTCTTT | CASSPQDRGTEAFF
. | TRBD2 | TRBJ2-1 | TRBV7-3 | TGTGCCAGCAGCTTAGGGGGGGGGAGAAGCTCCTACAATGAGCAGTTCTTC | CASSLGGGRSSYNEQFF
. | . | TRBJ1-2 | TRBV2 | TGTGCCGGGACAACAGCCCTCTATGGCTACACCTTC | CAGTTALYGYTF
. | TRBD1 | TRBJ2-7 | TRBV9 | TGTGCCAGCAGCCAAACAGGGGCGAACTCCTACGAGCAGTACTTC | CASSQTGANSYEQYF
. | TRBD1 | TRBJ1-2 | TRBV19 | TGTGCCAGTACCACTGGACAGGGAAGCTATGGCTACACCTTC | CASTTGQGSYGYTF
. | TRBD1 | TRBJ1-4 | TRBV7-6 | TGTGCCAGCAGCCTCGGGACAGCGTTAACTAATGAAAAACTGTTTTTT | CASSLGTALTNEKLFF
once | TRBD1 | TRBJ1-2 | TRBV19 | TGTGCCAGTAGTATCCAGGGGGCAGGGGATGGCTACACCTTC | CASSIQGAGDGYTF